This record looks at one T cell receptor (beta chain) sequence and its context. The antigen is undetermined. A single base separates this from a much larger clone, so it may be a read error. These data belong to a study of T cell repertoires in cytomegalovirus infection. The CDR3 has 13 residues. Trimming left V 8 bases short and J 11 bases short, with 19 bases between. The germline CDR1 and CDR2 sequences are SGHVT and SQSDAQ. TCRdb itself ran the reads through MiXCR, one entry per CDR3 protein. The table lists about 830,000 distinct CDR3 sequences, around a third of them singletons. The sequence was obtained from a human donor in good health (CMV status not recorded). Some clones in this sample may be carry-over from other donors' samples. This rearrangement joins TRBV7-4 to TRBJ2-1, with D tentatively TRBD1 (6 bases). Sequenced material: cultured CD8+ T cells from PBMCs, taken from culture after CMV antigen stimulation. The CDR3 reads CASYRTAENKQFF. The CDR3, as DNA: TGTGCCAGCTACCGGACAGCGGAGAATAAGCAGTTCTTC.